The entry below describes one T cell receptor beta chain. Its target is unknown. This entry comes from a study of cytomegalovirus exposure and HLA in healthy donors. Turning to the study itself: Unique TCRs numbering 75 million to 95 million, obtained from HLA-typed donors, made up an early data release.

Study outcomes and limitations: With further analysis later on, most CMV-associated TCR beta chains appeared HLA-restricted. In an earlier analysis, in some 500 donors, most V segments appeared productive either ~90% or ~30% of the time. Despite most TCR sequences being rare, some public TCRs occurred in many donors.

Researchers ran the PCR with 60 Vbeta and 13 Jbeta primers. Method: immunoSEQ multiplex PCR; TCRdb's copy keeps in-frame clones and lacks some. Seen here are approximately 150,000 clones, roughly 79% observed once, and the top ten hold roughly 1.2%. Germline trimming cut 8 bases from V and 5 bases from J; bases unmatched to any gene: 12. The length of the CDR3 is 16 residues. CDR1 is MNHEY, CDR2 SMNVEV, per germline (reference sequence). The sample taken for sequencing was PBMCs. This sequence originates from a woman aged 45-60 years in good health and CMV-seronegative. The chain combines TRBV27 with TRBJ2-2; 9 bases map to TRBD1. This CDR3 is CASLQGAAVGTGELFF. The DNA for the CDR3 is TGTGCCAGCTTACAGGGGGCAGCGGTCGGAACCGGGGAGCTGTTTTTT.